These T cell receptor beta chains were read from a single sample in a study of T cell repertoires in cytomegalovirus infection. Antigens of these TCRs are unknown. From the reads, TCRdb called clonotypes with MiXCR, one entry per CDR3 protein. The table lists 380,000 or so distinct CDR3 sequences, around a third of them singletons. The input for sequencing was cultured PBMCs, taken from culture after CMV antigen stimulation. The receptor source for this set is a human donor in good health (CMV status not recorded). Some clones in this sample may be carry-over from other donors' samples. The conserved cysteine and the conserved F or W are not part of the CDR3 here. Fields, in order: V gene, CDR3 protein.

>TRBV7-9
ASSLGISGYYNEQF
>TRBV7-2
ASSPSSATQY
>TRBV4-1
ASSQDAGQGRGF
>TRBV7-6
ASSYLAGPTFSYEQY
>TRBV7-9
ASSLGAGRSYNEQF
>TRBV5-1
ASSLAGTSGRIQY
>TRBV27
ASSLLVPLEDYEQY
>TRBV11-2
ASSSSPLGNYGYT
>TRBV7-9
ASSLEAPANYGYT
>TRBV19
ASSILASNQPQH
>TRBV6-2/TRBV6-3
ASSLDRARLAF
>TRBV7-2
ASSSKLAGRTYNEQF
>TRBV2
ASTSLAGEVEQY
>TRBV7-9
ASSLAQKDSTYEQY
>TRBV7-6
ASSDDIYEQY
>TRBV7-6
ASSLGGQQETQY